This T cell receptor (beta chain) was sequenced during a study of T cell repertoires in cytomegalovirus infection. Study at large: Public TCR beta signatures marked donors with CMV infection and the matching HLA.

CDR1 MGHRA and CDR2 YSYEKL come from the germline V gene. CDR3 length: 17 residues. With V trimmed by 3 bases and J by 3 bases, 7 bases remained unmatched. TCRdb recomputed calls from the reads with MiXCR, one row per CDR3 protein. The sample holds about 220,000 distinct CDR3 sequences, around 40% seen once. Whole-study results and caveats: Cumulative public TCR beta family frequency identified CMV carriers with the relevant HLA. Ex vivo, HLA-C-restricted CMV-specific TCR beta clonotypes prevailed over the rest of the response.

With respect to this clonotype: Its antigen is undetermined.

The input for sequencing was CD8+ T cells from cultured PBMCs, taken from culture after CMV antigen stimulation. This clonotype originated in a human donor in good health (CMV status not recorded). Some clones in this sample may be carry-over from other donors' samples. The chain has TRBV4-1 and TRBJ1-5; 11 bases agree with TRBD1. The CDR3 is CASSQSGTGGNNQPQHF. The DNA for the CDR3 is TGCGCCAGCAGCCAGAGTGGGACAGGGGGGAACAATCAGCCCCAGCATTTT.